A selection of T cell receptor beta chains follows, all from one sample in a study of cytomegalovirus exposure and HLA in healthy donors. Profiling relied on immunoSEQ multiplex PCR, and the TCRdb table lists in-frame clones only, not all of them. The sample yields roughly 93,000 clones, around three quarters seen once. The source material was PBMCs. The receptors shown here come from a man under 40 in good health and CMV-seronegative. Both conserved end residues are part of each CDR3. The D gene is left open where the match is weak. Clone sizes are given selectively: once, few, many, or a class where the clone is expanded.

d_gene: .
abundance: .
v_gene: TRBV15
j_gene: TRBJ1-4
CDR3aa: CATSRGGGSEEKLFF
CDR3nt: TGTGCCACCAGCAGAGGTGGAGGGTCGGAAGAAAAACTGTTTTTT

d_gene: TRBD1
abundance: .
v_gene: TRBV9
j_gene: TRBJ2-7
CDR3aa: CASSESRDRGSSYEQYF
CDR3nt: TGTGCCAGCAGCGAGAGCCGGGACAGGGGATCCTCCTACGAGCAGTACTTC

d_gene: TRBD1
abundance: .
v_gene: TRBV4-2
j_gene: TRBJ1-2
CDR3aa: CASSQTGGGYTF
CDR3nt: TGTGCCAGCAGCCAGACAGGGGGTGGCTACACCTTC

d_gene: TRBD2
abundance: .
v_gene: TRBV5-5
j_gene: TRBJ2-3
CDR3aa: CASSLVPSGGGGDTQYF
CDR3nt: TGTGCCAGCAGCTTGGTTCCTAGCGGGGGGGGTGGAGATACGCAGTATTTT

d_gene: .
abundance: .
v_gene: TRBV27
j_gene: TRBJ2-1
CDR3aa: CASHKNSGSNEQFF
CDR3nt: TGTGCCAGCCATAAAAACAGCGGTTCCAATGAGCAGTTCTTC

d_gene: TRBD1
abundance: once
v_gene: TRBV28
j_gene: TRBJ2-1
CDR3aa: CASSSGTGGRNEQFF
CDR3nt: TGTGCCAGCAGTTCCGGGACAGGGGGTAGAAATGAGCAGTTCTTC

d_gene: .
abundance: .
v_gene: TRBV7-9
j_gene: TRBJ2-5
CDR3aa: CASSLKGGEETQYF
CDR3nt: TGTGCCAGCAGCTTAAAAGGGGGAGAAGAGACCCAGTACTTC

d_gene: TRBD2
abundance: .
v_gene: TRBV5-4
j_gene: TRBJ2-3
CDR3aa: CASSTGTSWTTDTQYF
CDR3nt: TGTGCCAGCAGCACCGGGACTAGCTGGACCACAGATACGCAGTATTTT

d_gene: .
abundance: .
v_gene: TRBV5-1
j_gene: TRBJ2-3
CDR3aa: CASSLGPLVPTDTQYF
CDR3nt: TGCGCCAGCAGCTTGGGCCCACTCGTGCCCACAGATACGCAGTATTTT

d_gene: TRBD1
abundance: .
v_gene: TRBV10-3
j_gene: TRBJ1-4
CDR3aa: CAISESAGGSNEKLFF
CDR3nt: TGTGCCATCAGTGAGTCGGCAGGGGGCTCTAATGAAAAACTGTTTTTT

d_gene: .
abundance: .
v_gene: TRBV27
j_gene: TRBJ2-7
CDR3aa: CASSFRWASYEQYF
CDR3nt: TGTGCCAGCAGTTTTCGGTGGGCCTCCTACGAGCAGTACTTC

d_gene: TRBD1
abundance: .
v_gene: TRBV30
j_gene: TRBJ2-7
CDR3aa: CAWSPGTGYNEQYF
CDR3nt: TGTGCCTGGAGTCCCGGGACAGGGTACAACGAGCAGTACTTC

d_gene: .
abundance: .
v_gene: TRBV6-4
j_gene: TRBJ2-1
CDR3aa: CASGPSLEQFF
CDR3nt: TGTGCCAGCGGCCCCTCGTTGGAGCAGTTCTTC

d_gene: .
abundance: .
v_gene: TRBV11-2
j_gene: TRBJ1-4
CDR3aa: CASSLYATNEKLFF
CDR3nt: TGTGCCAGCAGCTTGTACGCGACTAATGAAAAACTGTTTTTT

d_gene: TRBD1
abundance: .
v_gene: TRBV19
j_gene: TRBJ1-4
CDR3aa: CASSIGTAGSEKLFF
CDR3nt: TGTGCCAGTAGTATCGGGACAGCTGGATCCGAAAAACTGTTTTTT

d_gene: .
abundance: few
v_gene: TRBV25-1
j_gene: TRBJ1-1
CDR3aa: CASSLRGNTEAFF
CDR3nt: TGTGCCAGCAGTCTTCGGGGGAACACTGAAGCTTTCTTT

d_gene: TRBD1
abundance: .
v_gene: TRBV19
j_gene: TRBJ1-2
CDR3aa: CASSRNRQGAPLGYGYTF
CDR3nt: TGTGCCAGTAGCAGGAATCGACAGGGGGCACCCCTGGGCTATGGCTACACCTTC

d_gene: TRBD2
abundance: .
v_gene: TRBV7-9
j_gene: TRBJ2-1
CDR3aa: CASSFSPGGGRAHEQFF
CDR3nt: TGTGCCAGCAGTTTCTCCCCTGGGGGCGGGAGGGCCCATGAGCAGTTCTTC

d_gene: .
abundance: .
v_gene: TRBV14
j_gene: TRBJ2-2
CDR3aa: CASSLSGAPGELFF
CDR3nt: TGTGCCAGCAGCCTTTCAGGGGCCCCCGGGGAGCTGTTTTTT

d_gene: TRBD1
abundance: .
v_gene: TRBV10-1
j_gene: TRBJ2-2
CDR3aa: CASSPYPGQGDIGELFF
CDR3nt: TGCGCCAGCAGTCCTTACCCGGGACAGGGGGATATCGGGGAGCTGTTTTTT

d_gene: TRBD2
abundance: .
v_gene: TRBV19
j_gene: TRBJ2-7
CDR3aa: CASGTSGSPRYEQYF
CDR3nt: TGTGCCAGTGGCACTAGCGGGAGTCCTAGGTACGAGCAGTACTTC

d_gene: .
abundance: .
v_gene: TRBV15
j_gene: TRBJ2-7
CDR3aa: CATSRGTVSSYEQYF
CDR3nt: TGTGCCACCAGCAGAGGGACAGTAAGCTCCTACGAGCAGTACTTC

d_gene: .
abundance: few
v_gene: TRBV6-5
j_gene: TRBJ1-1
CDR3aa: CASSYSTGINTEAFF
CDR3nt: TGTGCCAGCAGTTACTCGACGGGAATCAACACTGAAGCTTTCTTT

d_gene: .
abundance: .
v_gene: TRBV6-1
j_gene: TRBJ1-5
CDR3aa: CASTPGLTPQHF
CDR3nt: TGTGCCAGCACCCCAGGACTCACGCCCCAGCATTTT

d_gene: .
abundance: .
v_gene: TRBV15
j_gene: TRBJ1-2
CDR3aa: CATSRGGASSGYTF
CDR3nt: TGTGCCACCAGCAGAGGGGGCGCCTCGAGCGGCTACACCTTC

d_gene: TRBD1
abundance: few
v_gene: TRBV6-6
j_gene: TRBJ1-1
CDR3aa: CASSYPTGTVPEAFF
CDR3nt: TGTGCCAGCAGTTATCCGACAGGGACGGTGCCTGAAGCTTTCTTT

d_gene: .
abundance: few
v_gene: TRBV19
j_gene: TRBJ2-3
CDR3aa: CASSNLADSTDTQYF
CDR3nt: TGTGCCAGTAGTAATCTAGCAGACAGCACAGATACGCAGTATTTT

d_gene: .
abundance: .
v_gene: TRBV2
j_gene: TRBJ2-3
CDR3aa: CASSELVTDTQYF
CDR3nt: TGTGCCAGCAGTGAACTAGTGACAGATACGCAGTATTTT

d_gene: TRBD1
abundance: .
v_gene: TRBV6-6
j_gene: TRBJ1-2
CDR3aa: CASKTGTGDYGYTF
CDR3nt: TGTGCCAGCAAAACCGGGACAGGGGACTATGGCTACACCTTC

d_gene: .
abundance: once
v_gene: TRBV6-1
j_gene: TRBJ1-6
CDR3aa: CASTPGVSYNSPLHF
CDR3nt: TGTGCCAGCACTCCCGGGGTCAGCTATAATTCACCCCTCCACTTT

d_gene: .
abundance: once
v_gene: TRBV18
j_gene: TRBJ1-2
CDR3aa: CASSPPDSGVDYGYTF
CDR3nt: TGTGCCAGCTCACCACCGGACTCGGGTGTTGACTATGGCTACACCTTC

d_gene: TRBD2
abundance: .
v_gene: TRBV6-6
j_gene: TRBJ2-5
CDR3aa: CASSYSREGRETQYF
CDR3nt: TGTGCCAGCAGTTACTCGCGGGAGGGCCGGGAGACCCAGTACTTC

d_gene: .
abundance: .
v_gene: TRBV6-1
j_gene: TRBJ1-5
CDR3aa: CASSEEVSRGGQPQHF
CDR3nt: TGTGCCAGTAGTGAAGAAGTCTCGCGGGGCGGTCAGCCCCAGCATTTT

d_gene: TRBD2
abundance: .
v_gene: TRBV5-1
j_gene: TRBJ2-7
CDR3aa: CASSLERAREGEQYF
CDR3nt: TGCGCCAGCAGCCTCGAACGGGCCAGGGAGGGCGAGCAGTACTTC

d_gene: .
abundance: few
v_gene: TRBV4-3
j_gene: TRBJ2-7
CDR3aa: CASSQPGGGEEQYF
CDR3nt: TGCGCCAGCAGCCAACCCGGGGGAGGAGAAGAGCAGTACTTC

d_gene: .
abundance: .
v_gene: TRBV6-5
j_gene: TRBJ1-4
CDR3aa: CASRTLQGTNEKLFF
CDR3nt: TGTGCCAGCAGGACCCTGCAGGGGACCAATGAAAAACTGTTTTTT

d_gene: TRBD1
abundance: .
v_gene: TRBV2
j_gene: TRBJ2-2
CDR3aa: CASSVPGGADGELFF
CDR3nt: TGTGCCAGCAGTGTGCCAGGGGGCGCGGACGGGGAGCTGTTTTTT

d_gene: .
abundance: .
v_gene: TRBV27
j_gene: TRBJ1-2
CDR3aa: CASSNLSGTRGYTF
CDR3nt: TGTGCCAGCAGTAATTTATCTGGAACGCGGGGCTACACCTTC

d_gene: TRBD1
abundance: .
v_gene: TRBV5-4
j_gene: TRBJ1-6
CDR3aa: CASSLGQGNSPLHF
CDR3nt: TGTGCCAGCAGCTTGGGACAGGGGAATTCACCCCTCCACTTT

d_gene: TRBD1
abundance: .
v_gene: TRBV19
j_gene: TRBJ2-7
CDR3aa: CASSSGTGLYEQYF
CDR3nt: TGTGCCAGTAGTTCCGGGACAGGGCTCTACGAGCAGTACTTC

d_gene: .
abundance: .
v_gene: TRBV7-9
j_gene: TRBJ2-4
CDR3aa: CASSPRAGTKNIQYF
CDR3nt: TGTGCCAGCAGCCCTCGGGCGGGAACCAAAAACATTCAGTACTTC

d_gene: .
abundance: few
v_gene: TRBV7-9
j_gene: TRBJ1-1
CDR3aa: CASSKLQGARTEAFF
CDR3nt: TGTGCCAGCAGCAAACTACAGGGAGCGAGGACTGAAGCTTTCTTT

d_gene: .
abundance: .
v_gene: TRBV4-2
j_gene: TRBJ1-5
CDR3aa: CASSQESGRDQPQHF
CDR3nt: TGTGCCAGCAGCCAAGAATCTGGGAGGGATCAGCCCCAGCATTTT

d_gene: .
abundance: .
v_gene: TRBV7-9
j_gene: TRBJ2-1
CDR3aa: CASSFFRDSTNEQFF
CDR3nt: TGTGCCAGCAGCTTTTTCCGGGATTCCACCAATGAGCAGTTCTTC